This TCR beta chain is drawn from a study of human T cells and chemical hapten exposure. This clonotype showed up just a few times. Someone pulled total RNA out of unfractionated whole blood. Unique molecular identifiers were attached to individual cDNA molecules during library preparation. TCRdb re-called the reads with MiXCR, one entry per CDR3 protein. The repertoire holds 100,000 to 150,000 distinct CDR3 sequences, about 8.9% seen once, with 1.4% in the top ten. The CDR3 is made up of 15 amino acids. The V gene lost 0 bases and the J gene lost 1 base, with 9 bases spanning the gap. CDR1 KGHSH and CDR2 LQKENI come from the germline V gene.

The genes are TRBV18 and TRBJ1-1; D remains unclear. This TCR was sampled from a human donor in good health. Some clones in this sample may be carry-over from other donors' samples. Sequences were obtained from whole blood. The CDR3 here is CASSPPYGSNTEAFF. The CDR3 nucleotides are TGTGCCAGCTCACCACCTTATGGGTCGAACACTGAAGCTTTCTTT.